The 2 T cell receptor beta chains in this list originate from one sample, sequenced in a study of blood T cell repertoires in COVID-19. Only in-frame clones appear in the TCRdb table, and some are missing; sequencing was by immunoSEQ multiplex PCR. The sample shows 300,000 to 350,000 clones, around nine tenths of them seen only once. Sequencing was performed on PBMCs or T cells enriched from blood (not recorded which). The receptors were sampled from a man aged 25-45 years who had recovered from COVID-19.

The chain is built from TRBV10-3 and TRBJ2-7; weak D call: TRBD1 (5 bases). The CDR3 covers 11 residues. The V gene's germline CDR1 is ENHRY and CDR2 SYGVKD. The V and J ends lost 8 bases and 3 bases respectively, with 8 bases between them. The CDR3 spells CAIGAHYEQYF. The DNA of the CDR3 is TGTGCCATCGGGGCTCACTACGAGCAGTACTTC.

The rearrangement joins TRBV5-1 to TRBJ2-5, with 11 nucleotides matching TRBD1. With 3 bases clipped from V and 5 bases from J, the junction kept 6 bases outside the gene matches. This CDR3 region has 15 residues. Germline V gives CDR1 SGHRS, CDR2 YFSETQ. The CDR3 region has the DNA TGCGCCAGCAGCTCTGGACAGGGGGCTTTGGAGACCCAGTACTTC. Translating it yields CASSSGQGALETQYF.